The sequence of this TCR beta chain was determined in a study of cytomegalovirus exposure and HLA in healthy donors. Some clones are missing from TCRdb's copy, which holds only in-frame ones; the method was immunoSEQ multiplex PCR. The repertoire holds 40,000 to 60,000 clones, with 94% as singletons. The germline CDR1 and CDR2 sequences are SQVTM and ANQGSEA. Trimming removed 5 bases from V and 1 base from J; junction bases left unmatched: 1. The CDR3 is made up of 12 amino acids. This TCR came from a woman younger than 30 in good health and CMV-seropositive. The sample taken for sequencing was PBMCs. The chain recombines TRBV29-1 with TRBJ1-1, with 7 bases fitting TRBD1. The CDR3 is CSVRTGNTEAFF. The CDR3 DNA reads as TGCAGCGTTCGGACAGGGAACACTGAAGCTTTCTTT.